These 16 T cell receptor beta chains originate from one sample sequenced in a study of T cells in Graves' hyperthyroidism and ophthalmopathy. Amplified TCR beta CDR3 regions came from RNA transcripts. During a first-round RT-PCR of the TCR CDR3, the HTBI primer set was used. A single record per CDR3 protein comes from TCRdb applying MiXCR to the multiplex PCR reads. The sample includes 450,000 to 650,000 distinct CDR3 sequences, approximately 15% of them seen just once. Sequencing was performed on blood. The receptors were gathered from a woman aged 18-29 years with Graves' ophthalmopathy.

This chain joins TRBV6-2 or TRBV6-3 and TRBJ2-5; D tentatively reads TRBD1 or TRBD2 (5 bases each). Per the germline V gene, CDR1 is MNHEY and CDR2 is SVGEGT. V was clipped by 2 bases and J by 1 base, with 11 bases between them. CDR3 size: 15 residues. The CDR3 loop is CASSYGRDPQETQYF. In nucleotides, the CDR3 is TGTGCCAGCAGTTACGGTCGGGACCCCCAAGAGACCCAGTACTTC.

There are a few counts of this clonotype. The V gene is TRBV27, the J gene TRBJ2-7; D is undetermined. The germline V gene encodes CDR1 MNHEY and CDR2 SMNVEV (reference sequence). This CDR3 spans 15 amino acids. The V end lost 3 bases, the J end lost 4 bases, and 16 bases lay between the germline ends. CDR3 sequence reads: CASSLSVLPHYEQYF. In DNA form, the CDR3 reads TGTGCCAGCAGTTTGTCGGTACTTCCGCATTACGAGCAGTACTTC.

This clonotype was found a few times. A junction boundary mismatches the germline segment, possibly from a read error. The rearrangement joins TRBV4-1 to TRBJ2-1, with 15 bases lining up with TRBD2. Germline-derived CDR1 and CDR2 are MGHRA and YSYEKL. The CDR3 contains 15 residues. The CDR3 loop is CASSQWTSGRDEQSF. The CDR3 nucleotides are TGCGCCAGCAGCCAGTGGACTAGCGGGAGGGATGAGCAGTCCTTC.

There are many counts of this clonotype. The V call is TRBV7-2, the J call TRBJ2-3; D is possibly TRBD2 (5 bases). Germline values: CDR1 SGHTA, CDR2 FQGNSA. This CDR3 is built from 16 residues. The ends were cut back, 5 bases at V and 0 bases at J, with 15 bases in the middle. The CDR3, as DNA: TGTGCCAGCAGCCCCGGGATAGCACGTAGCACAGATACGCAGTATTTT. Its translation is CASSPGIARSTDTQYF.

Ten or more counts support this clonotype. The chain recombines TRBV20-1 with TRBJ2-4; a possible D gene is TRBD1 (6 bases). The CDR3 is 14 residues long. Germline V CDR1 and CDR2: DFQATT, SNEGSKA (reference sequence). The V end was cut by 1 base, the J end by 6 bases, with 13 bases between. CDR3 in amino acids: CSARGRRGRNIQYF. DNA of the CDR3: TGCAGTGCTAGAGGTCGCAGGGGTAGAAACATTCAGTACTTC.

This clonotype was detected ten times or more. The chain couples TRBV28 to TRBJ2-1, with no clear D. The V gene's germline CDR1 is MDHEN and CDR2 SYDVKM. The CDR3 consists of 14 residues. With 6 bases removed from V and 0 bases from J, the gap between germline ends came to 9 bases. CDR3 region: CASSRAHSYNEQFF. In nucleotides, the CDR3 is TGTGCCAGCAGCCGGGCCCACTCCTACAATGAGCAGTTCTTC.

This clonotype showed up many times. The chain is built from TRBV11-3 and TRBJ1-1; D is uncertain. Per germline, CDR1 SGHNT and CDR2 YENEEA. This CDR3 is built from 13 residues. Between the trimmed V and J ends, which lost 5 bases and 5 bases, there was a span of 12 bases. CDR3 sequence (DNA): TGTGCCAGCAGCCCGCGAGGGCGGACTGAAGCTTTCTTT. Translating gives CASSPRGRTEAFF.

This clonotype was found many times. The CDR3 is CASSLSRSSGNTIYF. The CDR3 nucleotides read TGTGCCAGCAGTTTATCACGAAGCTCTGGAAACACCATATATTTT. The chain recombines TRBV12-3 or TRBV12-4 with TRBJ1-3; D unresolved. V gave up 2 bases and J gave up 0 bases, with 8 bases separating them. The CDR3 extends over 15 amino acids.

The chain employs TRBV4-1 and TRBJ2-7; 10 bases are shared with TRBD2. CDR3 length: 15 residues. Per the germline V gene, CDR1 is MGHRA and CDR2 is YSYEKL. The ends lost 6 bases at V and 3 bases at J; junction bases unmatched: 8. The CDR3 sequence is CASSPPAGGLYEQYF. The CDR3 bases are TGCGCCAGCAGTCCCCCAGCGGGAGGGCTCTACGAGCAGTACTTC.

Ten or more counts support this clonotype. The chain links TRBV27 to TRBJ1-2; D might be TRBD1 (5 bases). V was pared by 3 bases and J by 6 bases, with 23 bases between. Germline V CDR1 and CDR2: MNHEY, SMNVEV (reference sequence). The CDR3 length is 17 residues. The CDR3 nucleotides read TGTGCCAGCAGTTTTATTGGCAGGGAAGGGCCTCTCCATGGCTACACCTTC. Its translation is CASSFIGREGPLHGYTF.

This chain uses TRBV6-2 or TRBV6-3 with TRBJ2-1; 12 bases map to TRBD2. V gave up 2 bases and J gave up 10 bases; unmatched junction bases: 12. CDR1 is MNHEY, CDR2 SVGEGT, per germline. CDR3 length equals 17 residues. CDR3 protein: CASSYHGTSGLRREQFF. The CDR3 DNA sequence: TGTGCCAGCAGTTACCACGGGACTAGCGGGCTGCGGAGGGAGCAGTTCTTC.

This clonotype was recorded at least ten times. The chain carries TRBV20-1 and TRBJ1-4; the D is unclear. The CDR3 is made up of 14 amino acids. Germline assignment: CDR1 DFQATT and CDR2 SNEGSKA (reference sequence). V was pared by 6 bases and J by 0 bases, with 11 bases between. The DNA for the CDR3 is TGCAGTGCCGCCGGACCGTCAACTAATGAAAAACTGTTTTTT. It is translated as CSAAGPSTNEKLFF.

The chain combines TRBV5-6 with TRBJ2-6; D could derive from TRBD1 or TRBD2 (5 bases each). CDR1 and CDR2 from the germline V gene are SGHDT and YYEEEE. The CDR3 has 16 residues. The V end was cut by 4 bases, the J end by 0 bases, with 11 bases between. The CDR3 region is CASSPGTYSGANVLTF. In nucleotides, the CDR3 is TGTGCCAGCAGCCCGGGGACCTACTCTGGGGCCAACGTCCTGACTTTC.

This clonotype was detected many times. The J gene is TRBJ2-1, the V gene TRBV7-9; a possible D gene is TRBD2 (5 bases). The V and J ends lost 6 bases and 2 bases respectively, with 14 bases between them. Germline V CDR1 and CDR2: SEHNR, FQNEAQ (reference sequence). The CDR3 loop spans 15 amino acids. CDR3 nucleotide sequence: TGTGCCAGCAGGAGCGGACGAACGGCCTACAATGAGCAGTTCTTC. It encodes CASRSGRTAYNEQFF.

The sample holds many counts of this clonotype. The V call is TRBV13, the J call TRBJ2-2, with unresolved D. Germline CDR1 is PRHDT and CDR2 is FYEKMQ (reference sequence). V was shortened by 5 bases and J by 7 bases, with 8 bases between the two germline ends. This CDR3 contains 12 residues. Written as DNA, the CDR3 is TGTGCCAGCAGCCCAGAATACGGGGAGCTGTTTTTT. This codes for CASSPEYGELFF. Combining the CDR3 with reference TRBV13 and TRBJ2-2 gives the whole variable domain AAGVIQSPRHLIKEKRETATLKCYPIPRHDTVYWYQQGPGQDPQFLISFYEKMQSDKGSIPDRFSAQQFSDYHSELNMSSLELGDSALYFCASSPEYGELFFGEGSRLTVL.

This clonotype was detected ten times or more. The gene calls are TRBV24-1 and TRBJ1-5, with D hard to call. V lost 6 bases to trimming and J lost 4 bases, with 6 bases between them. The CDR3 length is 12 residues. The germline V gene encodes CDR1 KGHDR and CDR2 SFDVKD. CDR3 nucleotide sequence: TGTGCCACCAGTAAGGAGAATCAGCCCCAGCATTTT. Its protein is CATSKENQPQHF.